This T cell receptor (beta chain) was recorded in a study of cytomegalovirus exposure and HLA in healthy donors. The CDR3 runs to 15 residues. The germline CDR1 and CDR2 sequences are LNHDA and SQIVND (reference sequence). Trimming removed 6 bases from V and 2 bases from J; junction bases left unmatched: 8. The primer mix had 60 Vbeta and 13 Jbeta primers. TCRdb's copy holds only in-frame clones and misses some; the assay was immunoSEQ multiplex PCR. The table shows approximately 140,000 clones, with around 80% occurring only once. For this clone: No antigen is known for it.

Findings and caveats of the study: Exclusion applied to some V segments, including TRBV6-2 and TRBV6-3, as they were indistinguishable. For cytomegalovirus status, the classifier reportedly gave diagnoses with high specificity and sensitivity. Relative to equally common others, HLA-associated TCR beta chains showed greater clonal expansion in a later analysis.

This sequence was found in a male donor in good health and CMV-seropositive. The sequenced material came from PBMCs. The V and J genes are TRBV19 and TRBJ1-2, with TRBD1 matching over 8 bases. The CDR3 region has the DNA TGTGCCAGTAGACCAAGGACAGGGCAGAACTATGGCTACACCTTC. Protein product: CASRPRTGQNYGYTF. The variable domain in full, with the rest retrieved from reference TRBV19 and TRBJ1-2, is DGGITQSPKYLFRKEGQNVTLSCEQNLNHDAMYWYRQDPGQGLRLIYYSQIVNDFQKGDIAEGYSVSREKKESFPLTVTSAQKNPTAFYLCASRPRTGQNYGYTFGSGTRLTVV.